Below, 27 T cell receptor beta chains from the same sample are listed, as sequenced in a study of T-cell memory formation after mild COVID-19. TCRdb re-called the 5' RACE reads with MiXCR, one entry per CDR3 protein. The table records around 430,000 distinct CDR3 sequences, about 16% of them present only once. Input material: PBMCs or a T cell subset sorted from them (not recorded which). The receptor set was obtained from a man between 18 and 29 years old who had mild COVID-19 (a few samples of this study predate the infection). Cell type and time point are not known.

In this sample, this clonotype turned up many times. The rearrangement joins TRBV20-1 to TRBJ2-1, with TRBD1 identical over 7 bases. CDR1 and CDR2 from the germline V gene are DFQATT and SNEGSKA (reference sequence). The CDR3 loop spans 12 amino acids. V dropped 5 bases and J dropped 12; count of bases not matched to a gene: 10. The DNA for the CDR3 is TGCAGTGCTTCCCCATCAAGGACAGGGCAGTTCTTC. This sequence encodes CSASPSRTGQFF.

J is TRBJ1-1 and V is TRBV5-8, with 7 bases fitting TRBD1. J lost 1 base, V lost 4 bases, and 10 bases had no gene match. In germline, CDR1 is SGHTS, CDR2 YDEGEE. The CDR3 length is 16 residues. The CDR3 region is CASSRPGQTPNTEAFF. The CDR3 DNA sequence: TGTGCCAGCAGCAGACCGGGACAGACTCCGAACACTGAAGCTTTCTTT.

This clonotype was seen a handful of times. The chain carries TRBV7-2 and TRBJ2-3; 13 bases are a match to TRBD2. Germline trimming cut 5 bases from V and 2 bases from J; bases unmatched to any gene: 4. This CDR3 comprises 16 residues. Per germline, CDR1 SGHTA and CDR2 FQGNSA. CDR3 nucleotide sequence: TGTGCCAGCAGCATGGGACTAGCGGGGTTCACAGATACGCAGTATTTT. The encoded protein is CASSMGLAGFTDTQYF.

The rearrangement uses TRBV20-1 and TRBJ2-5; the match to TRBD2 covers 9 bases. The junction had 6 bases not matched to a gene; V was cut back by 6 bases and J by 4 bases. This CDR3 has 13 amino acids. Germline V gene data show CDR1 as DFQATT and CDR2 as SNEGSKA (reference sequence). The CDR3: CSAPSGALETQYF. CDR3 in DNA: TGCAGTGCCCCTAGCGGGGCCTTAGAGACCCAGTACTTC.

The CDR3 loop is CASSGGQVNNEQFF. The DNA for the CDR3 is TGCGCCAGCAGCGGGGGACAGGTCAACAATGAGCAGTTCTTC. J is TRBJ2-1 and V is TRBV5-1, with 8 bases matching TRBD1. This CDR3 region has 14 residues. Germline V gives CDR1 SGHRS, CDR2 YFSETQ. Trimming removed 4 bases from V and 5 bases from J; junction bases left unmatched: 5.

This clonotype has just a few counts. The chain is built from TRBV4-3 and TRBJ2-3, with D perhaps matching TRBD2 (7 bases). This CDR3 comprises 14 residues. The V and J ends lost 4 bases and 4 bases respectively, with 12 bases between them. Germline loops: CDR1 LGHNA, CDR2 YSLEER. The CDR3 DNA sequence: TGCGCCAGCAGCCGAGACGGGGGGCCAGATACGCAGTATTTT. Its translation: CASSRDGGPDTQYF.

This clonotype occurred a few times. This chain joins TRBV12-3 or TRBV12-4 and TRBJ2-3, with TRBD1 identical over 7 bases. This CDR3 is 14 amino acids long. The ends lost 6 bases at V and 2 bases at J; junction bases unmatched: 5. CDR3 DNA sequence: TGTGCCAGCAGCGACAGGGCAATCACAGATACGCAGTATTTT. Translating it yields CASSDRAITDTQYF.

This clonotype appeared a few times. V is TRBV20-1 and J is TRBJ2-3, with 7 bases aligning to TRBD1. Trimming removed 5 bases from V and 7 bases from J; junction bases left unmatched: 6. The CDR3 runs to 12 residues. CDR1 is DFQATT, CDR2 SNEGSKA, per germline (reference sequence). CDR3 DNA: TGCAGTGCTGACCCCAGGGGGAATACGCAGTATTTT. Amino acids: CSADPRGNTQYF.

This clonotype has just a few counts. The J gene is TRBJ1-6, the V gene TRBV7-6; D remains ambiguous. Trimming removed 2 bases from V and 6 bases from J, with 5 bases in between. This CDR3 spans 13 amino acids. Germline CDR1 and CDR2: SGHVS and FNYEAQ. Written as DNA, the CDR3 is TGTGCCAGCAGCTTACTGGGTAATTCACCCCTCCACTTT. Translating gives CASSLLGNSPLHF.

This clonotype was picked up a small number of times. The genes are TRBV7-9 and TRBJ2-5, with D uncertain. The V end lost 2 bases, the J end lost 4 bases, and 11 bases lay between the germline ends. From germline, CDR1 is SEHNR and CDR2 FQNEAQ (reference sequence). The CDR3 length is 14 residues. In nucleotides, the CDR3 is TGTGCCAGCAGCTTATCACGGCTGGTAGAGACCCAGTACTTC. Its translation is CASSLSRLVETQYF. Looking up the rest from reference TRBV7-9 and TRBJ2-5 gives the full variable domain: DTGVSQNPRHKITKRGQNVTFRCDPISEHNRLYWYRQTLGQGPEFLTYFQNEAQLEKSRLLSDRFSAERPKGSFSTLEIQRTEQGDSAMYLCASSLSRLVETQYFGPGTRLLVL.

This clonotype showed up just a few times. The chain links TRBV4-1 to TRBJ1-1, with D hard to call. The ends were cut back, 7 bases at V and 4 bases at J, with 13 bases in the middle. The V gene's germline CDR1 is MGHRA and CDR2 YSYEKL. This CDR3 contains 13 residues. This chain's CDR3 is CASNTQEGTEAFF. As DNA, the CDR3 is TGCGCCAGCAACACCCAGGAGGGCACTGAAGCTTTCTTT.

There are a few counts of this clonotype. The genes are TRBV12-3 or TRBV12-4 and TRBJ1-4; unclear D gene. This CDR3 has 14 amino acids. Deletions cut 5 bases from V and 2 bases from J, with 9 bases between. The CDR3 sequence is CASSTWSTNEKLFF. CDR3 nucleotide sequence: TGTGCCAGCAGTACCTGGTCCACTAATGAAAAACTGTTTTTT.

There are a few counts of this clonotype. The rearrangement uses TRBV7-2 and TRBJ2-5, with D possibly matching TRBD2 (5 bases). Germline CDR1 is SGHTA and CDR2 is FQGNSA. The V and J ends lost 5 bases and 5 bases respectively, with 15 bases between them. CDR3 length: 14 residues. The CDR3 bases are TGTGCCAGCAGCGGAGGCAGACCCCCGGAGACCCAGTACTTC. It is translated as CASSGGRPPETQYF.

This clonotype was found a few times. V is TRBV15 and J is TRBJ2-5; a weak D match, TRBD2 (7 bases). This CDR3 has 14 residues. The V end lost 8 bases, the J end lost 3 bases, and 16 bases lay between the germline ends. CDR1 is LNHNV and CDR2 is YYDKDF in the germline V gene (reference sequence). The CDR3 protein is CATGRGGAEETQYF. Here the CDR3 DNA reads TGTGCCACCGGGAGAGGGGGGGCTGAAGAGACCCAGTACTTC.

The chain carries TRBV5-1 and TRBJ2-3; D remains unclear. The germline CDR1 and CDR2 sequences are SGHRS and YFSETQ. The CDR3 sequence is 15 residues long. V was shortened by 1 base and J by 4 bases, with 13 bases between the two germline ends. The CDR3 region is CASSLNQRGADTQYF. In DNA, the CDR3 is TGCGCCAGCAGCTTGAACCAGCGTGGAGCAGATACGCAGTATTTT.

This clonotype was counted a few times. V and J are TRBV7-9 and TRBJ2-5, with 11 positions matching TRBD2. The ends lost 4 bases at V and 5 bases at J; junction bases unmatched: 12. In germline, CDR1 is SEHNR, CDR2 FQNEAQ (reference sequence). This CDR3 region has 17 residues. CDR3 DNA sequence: TGTGCCAGCAGCTCGAGACTAGCGGGGAAGGCTGTCGAGACCCAGTACTTC. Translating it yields CASSSRLAGKAVETQYF.

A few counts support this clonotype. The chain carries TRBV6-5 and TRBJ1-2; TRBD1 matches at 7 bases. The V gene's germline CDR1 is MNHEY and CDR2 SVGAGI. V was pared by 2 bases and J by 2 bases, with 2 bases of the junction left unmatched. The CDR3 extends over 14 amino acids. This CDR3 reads CASSYRGRNYGYTF. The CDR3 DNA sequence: TGTGCCAGCAGTTACAGGGGGCGGAACTATGGCTACACCTTC.

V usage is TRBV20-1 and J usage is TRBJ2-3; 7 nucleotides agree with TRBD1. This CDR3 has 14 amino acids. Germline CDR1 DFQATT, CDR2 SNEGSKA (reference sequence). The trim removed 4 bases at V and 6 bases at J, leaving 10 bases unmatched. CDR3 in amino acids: CSAKKGQSLDTQYF. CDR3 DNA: TGCAGTGCTAAAAAGGGACAGTCGCTGGATACGCAGTATTTT.

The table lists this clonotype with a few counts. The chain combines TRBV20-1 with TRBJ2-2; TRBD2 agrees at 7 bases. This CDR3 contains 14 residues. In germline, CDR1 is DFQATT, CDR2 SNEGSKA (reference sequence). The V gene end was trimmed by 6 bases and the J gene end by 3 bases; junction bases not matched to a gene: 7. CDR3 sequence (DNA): TGCAGTGCAACCGGGACTACGGACACCGGGGAGCTGTTTTTT. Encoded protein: CSATGTTDTGELFF.

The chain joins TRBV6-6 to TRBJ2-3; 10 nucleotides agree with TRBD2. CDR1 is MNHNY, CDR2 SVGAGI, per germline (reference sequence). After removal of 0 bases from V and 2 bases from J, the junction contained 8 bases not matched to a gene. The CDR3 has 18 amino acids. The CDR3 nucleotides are TGTGCCAGCAGTTACTCGAGCCAGCGGGGGGGAATCACAGATACGCAGTATTTT. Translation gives CASSYSSQRGGITDTQYF.

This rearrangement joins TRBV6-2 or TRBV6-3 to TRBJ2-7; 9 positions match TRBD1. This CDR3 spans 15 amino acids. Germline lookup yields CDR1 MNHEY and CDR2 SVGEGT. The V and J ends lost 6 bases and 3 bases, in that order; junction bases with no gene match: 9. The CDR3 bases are TGTGCCAGCAGAGCCGGGACAGGGTATGGCTACGAGCAGTACTTC. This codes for CASRAGTGYGYEQYF.

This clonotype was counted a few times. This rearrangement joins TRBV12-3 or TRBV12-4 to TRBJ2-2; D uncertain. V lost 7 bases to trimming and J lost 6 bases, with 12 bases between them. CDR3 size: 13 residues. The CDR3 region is CASTPPGPGELFF. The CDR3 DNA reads TGTGCCAGCACCCCCCCCGGGCCCGGGGAGCTGTTTTTT.

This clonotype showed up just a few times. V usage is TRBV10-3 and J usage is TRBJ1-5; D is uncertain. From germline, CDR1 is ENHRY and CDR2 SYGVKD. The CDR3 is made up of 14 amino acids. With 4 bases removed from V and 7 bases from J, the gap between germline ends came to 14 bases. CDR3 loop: CAISVVGSEQPQHF. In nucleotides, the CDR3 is TGTGCCATCAGTGTGGTTGGGTCCGAACAGCCCCAGCATTTT.

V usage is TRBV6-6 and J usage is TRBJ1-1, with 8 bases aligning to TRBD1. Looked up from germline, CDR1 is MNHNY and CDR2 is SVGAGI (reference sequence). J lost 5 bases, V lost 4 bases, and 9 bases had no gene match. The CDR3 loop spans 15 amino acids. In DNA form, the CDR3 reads TGTGCCAGCAGTTCAGGGGGCGCAGGGCGGACTGAAGCTTTCTTT. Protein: CASSSGGAGRTEAFF.

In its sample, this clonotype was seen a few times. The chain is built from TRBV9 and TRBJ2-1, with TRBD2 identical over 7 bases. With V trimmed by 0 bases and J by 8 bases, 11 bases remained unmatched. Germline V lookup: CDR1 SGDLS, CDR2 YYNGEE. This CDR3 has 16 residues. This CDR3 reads CASSVENGGGSDEQFF. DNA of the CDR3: TGTGCCAGCAGCGTAGAGAACGGCGGGGGTTCCGATGAGCAGTTCTTC.

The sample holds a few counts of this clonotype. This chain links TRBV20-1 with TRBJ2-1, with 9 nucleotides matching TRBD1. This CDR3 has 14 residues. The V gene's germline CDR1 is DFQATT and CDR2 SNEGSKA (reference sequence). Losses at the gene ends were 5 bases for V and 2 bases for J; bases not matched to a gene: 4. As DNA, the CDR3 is TGCAGTGCTGACCGGGACAGGGCCTACAATGAGCAGTTCTTC. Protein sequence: CSADRDRAYNEQFF.

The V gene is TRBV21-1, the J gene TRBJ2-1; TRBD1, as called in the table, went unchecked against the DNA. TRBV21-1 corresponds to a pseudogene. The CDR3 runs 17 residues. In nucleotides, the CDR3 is TGTGCCAGCAGCAGCCAAACGAACAGGGGTCTGTACAATGAGCAGTTCTTC. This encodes CASSSQTNRGLYNEQFF.